This TCR beta chain derives from a study of control samples from healthy donors and cancer patients. Assay: immunoSEQ multiplex PCR; the TCRdb copy retains only in-frame clones and omits some. The table shows approximately 150,000 clones, with approximately 94% occurring only once. This clone was seen more than once but under ten times. The V end was cut by 0 bases, the J end by 3 bases, with 9 bases between. Germline V gene lookup returns CDR1 SGHNT and CDR2 YYREEE (reference sequence). CDR3 length equals 14 residues. The V gene is TRBV5-4, the J gene TRBJ2-5; D not resolved. The clonotype originates from a man aged 60-69 years with colorectal cancer. The sample taken for sequencing was PBMCs. CDR3 amino acids: CASSLAGYEETQYF. DNA of the CDR3: TGTGCCAGCAGCTTGGCCGGGTACGAAGAGACCCAGTACTTC.